This is a list of T cell receptor beta chains from one sample in a study of blood T cell repertoires in COVID-19. Data came from immunoSEQ multiplex PCR; TCRdb stores just in-frame clones and leaves some out. This sample yields roughly 100,000 clones, of which 80% to 90% are seen a single time; around 10% belongs to the top ten. What was sequenced was peripheral blood. These receptors originate from a woman in her 70s with acute or convalescent COVID-19. Both conserved end residues are part of each CDR3. D genes are given only for firm matches. Some rows mark clone size as missing; the rest say once, few, many or name a class of expanded clone.

J: TRBJ2-7
size: NA
V: TRBV6-5
D: TRBD2
CDR3: CASIAGAGATYEQYF
DNA: TGTGCCAGCATCGCCGGGGCGGGAGCCACCTACGAGCAGTACTTC

J: TRBJ2-7
size: NA
V: TRBV6-2/TRBV6-3
D: NA
CDR3: CASSYSRVYEQYF
DNA: TGTGCCAGCAGTTACTCGCGGGTCTACGAGCAGTACTTC

J: TRBJ1-1
size: NA
V: TRBV2
D: TRBD1
CDR3: CASSWDRDTEAFF
DNA: TGTGCCAGCAGTTGGGACAGGGACACTGAAGCTTTCTTT

J: TRBJ1-5
size: NA
V: TRBV19
D: NA
CDR3: CASSIDGASQPQHF
DNA: TGTGCCAGTAGTATAGATGGGGCAAGTCAGCCCCAGCATTTT

J: TRBJ2-1
size: NA
V: TRBV5-4
D: TRBD2
CDR3: CASSLTSGGWEQFF
DNA: TGTGCCAGCAGCTTAACTAGCGGGGGTTGGGAGCAGTTCTTC

J: TRBJ1-6
size: NA
V: TRBV9
D: TRBD1
CDR3: CASSVGGGGHSPLHF
DNA: TGTGCCAGCAGCGTAGGCGGAGGGGGCCATTCACCCCTCCACTTT

J: TRBJ1-5
size: NA
V: TRBV6-2/TRBV6-3
D: NA
CDR3: CASSRSSTGQSNQPQHF
DNA: TGTGCCAGCAGCCGCTCCAGTACAGGTCAAAGCAATCAGCCCCAGCATTTT

J: TRBJ2-1
size: NA
V: TRBV7-9
D: TRBD2
CDR3: CASSPRGGAGGNEQFF
DNA: TGTGCCAGCAGCCCTCGGGGTGGAGCCGGGGGGAATGAGCAGTTCTTC

J: TRBJ2-3
size: NA
V: TRBV5-5
D: NA
CDR3: CASSHTPRTGGSTDTQYF
DNA: TGTGCCAGCAGCCACACCCCGAGGACCGGAGGGAGCACAGATACGCAGTATTTT

J: TRBJ1-1
size: NA
V: TRBV27
D: TRBD1
CDR3: CASSSRTGLAEAFF
DNA: TGTGCCAGCAGTTCACGGACAGGTCTGGCCGAAGCTTTCTTT

J: TRBJ1-4
size: NA
V: TRBV7-9
D: TRBD1
CDR3: CASSPGTGEKLFF
DNA: TGTGCCAGCAGCCCCGGGACAGGGGAAAAACTGTTTTTT

J: TRBJ1-1
size: once
V: TRBV5-4
D: NA
CDR3: CASSPPTGPGAFF
DNA: TGTGCCAGCAGCCCTCCGACAGGCCCAGGGGCTTTCTTT

J: TRBJ2-3
size: NA
V: TRBV19
D: NA
CDR3: CASSIAGADTQYF
DNA: TGTGCCAGTAGTATAGCGGGAGCAGATACGCAGTATTTT

J: TRBJ1-2
size: few
V: TRBV6-5
D: TRBD1
CDR3: CASGRQGVDYGYTF
DNA: TGTGCCAGCGGAAGACAGGGGGTAGACTATGGCTACACCTTC

J: TRBJ1-2
size: NA
V: TRBV29-1
D: NA
CDR3: CSVVRGANYGYTF
DNA: TGCAGCGTTGTCCGGGGGGCTAACTATGGCTACACCTTC

J: TRBJ1-1
size: few
V: TRBV4-3
D: TRBD1
CDR3: CASSRGTGSTEAFF
DNA: TGCGCCAGCAGCCGCGGGACAGGGAGCACTGAAGCTTTCTTT